The next 16 T cell receptor beta chains were all read from a single sample in a study of blood T cell repertoires in COVID-19. The protocol was immunoSEQ multiplex PCR, while the TCRdb copy is restricted to in-frame clones and leaves out a portion. The sample shows over 100,000 clones, 80% to 90% of them seen only once. The sequencing sample was made of peripheral blood. Every receptor here comes from a human donor with acute or convalescent COVID-19. The donor label of this sample is uncertain.

This chain connects TRBV5-1 to TRBJ2-7, with D uncertain. The length of the CDR3 is 11 residues. Per germline, CDR1 SGHRS and CDR2 YFSETQ. V was pared by 4 bases and J by 9 bases, with 11 bases between. Written as DNA, the CDR3 is TGCGCCAGCAGCGAGGATGACGGGCAGTACTTC. This encodes CASSEDDGQYF. Together with reference TRBV5-1 and TRBJ2-7, the CDR3 gives the full variable domain: KAGVTQTPRYLIKTRGQQVTLSCSPISGHRSVSWYQQTPGQGLQFLFEYFSETQRNKGNFPGRFSGRQFSNSRSEMNVSTLELGDSALYLCASSEDDGQYFGPGTRLTVT.

V is TRBV4-1 and J is TRBJ2-1; TRBD1 matches 10 bases. The CDR3 has 15 residues. V was pared by 6 bases and J by 6 bases, with 8 bases of the junction left unmatched. The germline gives CDR1 MGHRA, CDR2 YSYEKL. This CDR3 reads CASSKPGQGSNEQFF. In nucleotides, the CDR3 is TGCGCCAGCAGTAAACCGGGACAGGGGAGCAATGAGCAGTTCTTC.

J is TRBJ2-7 and V is TRBV20-1; possible D gene TRBD2, 5 bases. V lost 3 bases and J 1 base, leaving 13 bases between the germline ends. CDR3 size: 14 residues. Germline V gene data show CDR1 as DFQATT and CDR2 as SNEGSKA (reference sequence). The CDR3 bases are TGCAGTGCTAGTCGACCAGCGGCTTCCTACGAGCAGTACTTC. Translated: CSASRPAASYEQYF.

The chain recombines TRBV6-2 or TRBV6-3 with TRBJ2-7, with D perhaps matching TRBD1 (6 bases). Looked up from germline, CDR1 is MNHEY and CDR2 is SVGEGT. The CDR3 covers 14 residues. Deletions cut 5 bases from V and 3 bases from J, with 14 bases between. Written as DNA, the CDR3 is TGTGCCAGCAGTCAACAGGGCTATGACTACGAGCAGTACTTC. Residues: CASSQQGYDYEQYF.

This sequence joins TRBV3-1 (or the pseudogene TRBV3-2) and TRBJ2-7; weak D call: TRBD1 (5 bases). The CDR3 totals 14 residues. V lost 0 bases, J lost 6 bases, and 12 bases lay in between. CDR1 is LGHDT, CDR2 YNNKEL, per germline (reference sequence). CDR3 coding DNA: TGTGCCAGCAGCCAAGAGGTGGGGCGAGGCGAGCAGTACTTC. Its translation: CASSQEVGRGEQYF.

This CDR3 is CASSSTGGTEAFF. CDR3 coding DNA: TGTGCCAGCAGCTCGACAGGGGGCACTGAAGCTTTCTTT. V is TRBV12-3 or TRBV12-4 and J is TRBJ1-1; 9 bases map to TRBD1. The CDR3 is 13 amino acids. With V trimmed by 6 bases and J by 4 bases, 3 bases remained unmatched.

The chain joins TRBV28 to TRBJ2-7, with 8 bases matching TRBD1. The length of the CDR3 is 14 residues. CDR1 and CDR2 (germline): MDHEN, SYDVKM. V shed 6 bases, J shed 4 bases, and the junction held 8 bases outside the gene matches. For the CDR3, the DNA is TGTGCCAGCAGACCTCCCAGGGGGCTGTACGAGCAGTACTTC. It specifies CASRPPRGLYEQYF.

V is TRBV6-5 and J is TRBJ1-1, with D possibly matching TRBD1 (5 bases). Germline CDR1 and CDR2: MNHEY and SVGAGI. The CDR3 extends over 15 amino acids. The V end was cut by 3 bases, the J end by 1 base, with 12 bases between. Here the CDR3 reads CASSYVRQTNTEAFF. In DNA form, the CDR3 reads TGTGCCAGCAGTTATGTCAGACAGACGAACACTGAAGCTTTCTTT.

This chain connects TRBV28 to TRBJ2-7; 9 bases line up with TRBD1. The length of the CDR3 is 13 residues. Germline CDR1 is MDHEN and CDR2 is SYDVKM. J gave up 4 bases and V 8 bases, and 6 bases lay outside the gene matches. CDR3 sequence (DNA): TGTGCCAGCCAGACAGGGGGTGGTTACGAGCAGTACTTC. This translates into CASQTGGGYEQYF.

V is TRBV27 and J is TRBJ1-2; the D gene is possibly TRBD1 (6 bases). The germline V gene has CDR1 MNHEY and CDR2 SMNVEV (reference sequence). CDR3 length: 15 residues. Trimming shortened V by 0 bases and J by 4 bases, and 12 bases separated the two germline ends. CDR3: CASSLSPTGPYGYTF. The DNA of the CDR3 is TGTGCCAGCAGTTTATCCCCCACAGGGCCCTATGGCTACACCTTC.

J is TRBJ1-2 and V is TRBV7-9; D is unresolved. The CDR3 has 13 amino acids. Per the germline V gene, CDR1 is SEHNR and CDR2 is FQNEAQ (reference sequence). Trimming shortened V by 2 bases and J by 4 bases, and 8 bases separated the two germline ends. The DNA for the CDR3 is TGTGCCAGCAGCTTATTTGGACTCTATGGCTACACCTTC. Translating gives CASSLFGLYGYTF.

This chain connects TRBV30 to TRBJ1-1; 7 positions agree with TRBD1. Germline trimming cut 4 bases from V and 2 bases from J; bases unmatched to any gene: 4. The CDR3 covers 13 residues. The germline CDR1 and CDR2 sequences are GTSNPN and SVGIG (reference sequence). The CDR3 bases are TGTGCCTGGATAGGACAGGCCAACACTGAAGCTTTCTTT. Translation: CAWIGQANTEAFF.

The DNA of the CDR3 is TGTGCCAGCAGGAACGCCGGGGACAGGGCTGAGACCCAGTACTTC. This sequence encodes CASRNAGDRAETQYF. This rearrangement joins TRBV3-1 (or the pseudogene TRBV3-2) to TRBJ2-5, with 9 bases aligning to TRBD1. The V gene end was trimmed by 6 bases and the J gene end by 5 bases; junction bases not matched to a gene: 10. The germline V gene has CDR1 LGHDT and CDR2 YNNKEL (reference sequence). The CDR3 consists of 15 residues.

The chain combines TRBV5-1 with TRBJ2-5; D might be TRBD1 (6 bases). The length of the CDR3 is 13 residues. Germline V gives CDR1 SGHRS, CDR2 YFSETQ. Trimming shortened V by 4 bases and J by 7 bases, and 14 bases separated the two germline ends. The chain's CDR3 is CASSTRQDGTQYF. The CDR3 region has the DNA TGCGCCAGCAGCACCCGACAGGATGGGACCCAGTACTTC. Looking up the rest from reference TRBV5-1 and TRBJ2-5 gives the full variable domain: KAGVTQTPRYLIKTRGQQVTLSCSPISGHRSVSWYQQTPGQGLQFLFEYFSETQRNKGNFPGRFSGRQFSNSRSEMNVSTLELGDSALYLCASSTRQDGTQYFGPGTRLLVL.

V usage is TRBV9 and J usage is TRBJ2-1; 11 nucleotides line up with TRBD2. J gave up 3 bases and V 4 bases, and 9 bases lay outside the gene matches. The CDR3 spans 17 residues. CDR1 and CDR2 (germline): SGDLS, YYNGEE. The DNA for the CDR3 is TGTGCCAGCAGCCCGCGTCTTAGCGGGGGGGACTACAATGAGCAGTTCTTC. Translation: CASSPRLSGGDYNEQFF.

In this sample, this clone turned up a few times. V is TRBV15 and J is TRBJ1-4; 8 nucleotides line up with TRBD1. The CDR3 is made up of 16 amino acids. The junction had 11 bases not matched to a gene; V was cut back by 5 bases and J by 6 bases. Per the germline V gene, CDR1 is LNHNV and CDR2 is YYDKDF (reference sequence). The CDR3 loop reads CATSSMGRQGYEKLFF. CDR3 bases: TGTGCCACCAGCTCAATGGGGCGACAGGGGTATGAAAAACTGTTTTTT.